A single sample gave rise to the 10 T cell receptor beta chains below, sequenced in a study of spatial heterogeneity in lung cancer. Time point noted: sample taken at primary tumor resection. TCRdb fed the 5' RACE reads into MiXCR, producing one record per CDR3 protein. The sample includes over 50,000 distinct CDR3 sequences, 6.3% seen only once; the top ten take approximately 15%. The sequencing here drew on PBMCs, taken at surgery. Receptors were obtained from a female donor with early-stage non-small cell lung cancer.

J is TRBJ2-5 and V is TRBV5-1; D is perhaps TRBD1 or TRBD2 (5 bases each). V was shortened by 7 bases and J by 5 bases, with 15 bases between the two germline ends. Germline assignment: CDR1 SGHRS and CDR2 YFSETQ. The CDR3 runs to 13 residues. CDR3: CASGPIGGETQYF. The CDR3 DNA is TGCGCCAGCGGACCCATTGGGGGTGAGACCCAGTACTTC.

Points on this clonotype: Just one base apart from a much larger clone, this may be a read error. The CDR3 DNA reads TGTGCCAGCAGAAATAGCGGAGGCCACGAGCAGTACTTC. Translating it yields CASRNSGGHEQYF. This sequence joins TRBV27 and TRBJ2-7, with D perhaps matching TRBD2 (6 bases). This CDR3 is built from 13 residues. Trimming pared 6 bases from V and 5 bases from J, leaving 14 bases between. The germline gives CDR1 MNHEY, CDR2 SMNVEV (reference sequence).

This chain links TRBV10-1 with TRBJ2-3, with D tentatively TRBD1 or TRBD2 (5 bases each). Deletions cut 6 bases from V and 5 bases from J, with 18 bases between. CDR1 is WNHNN, CDR2 SYGVQD, per germline (reference sequence). The CDR3 spans 15 residues. For the CDR3, the DNA is TGCGCCAGCAGCAGAGGGACGGCAGGTAAAGATACGCAGTATTTT. Its translation: CASSRGTAGKDTQYF.

This clonotype has a count of ten or more. V usage is TRBV5-1 and J usage is TRBJ1-1; D is unresolved. This CDR3 is built from 14 residues. V was trimmed by 7 bases and J by 5 bases, leaving 18 bases between them. Germline CDR1 reads SGHRS; CDR2 reads YFSETQ. The CDR3 DNA follows: TGCGCCAGCGGACCCAATGGGTATTGGACTGAAGCTTTCTTT. Translation: CASGPNGYWTEAFF.

The table lists this clonotype with many counts. Here the CDR3 reads CASSLFSGRTDNEQFF. DNA for the CDR3: TGTGCCAGCAGTTTATTCAGCGGGAGAACCGACAATGAGCAGTTCTTC. This chain connects TRBV28 to TRBJ2-1; 8 nucleotides line up with TRBD2. Per germline, CDR1 MDHEN and CDR2 SYDVKM. This CDR3 spans 16 amino acids. Trimming took 1 base from V and 5 from J; bases not matched to a gene: 7.

In its sample, this clonotype was seen many times. The rearrangement uses TRBV6-6 and TRBJ2-7; D tentatively fits TRBD1 or TRBD2 (5 bases each). CDR3 length: 13 amino acids. CDR1 and CDR2 (germline): MNHNY, SVGAGI (reference sequence). Trimming left V 0 bases short and J 6 bases short, with 9 bases between. The DNA for the CDR3 is TGTGCCAGCAGTTACTCGGGGGTGGGCGAGCAGTACGTC. Its protein product is CASSYSGVGEQYV.

This clonotype occurred a few times. The rearrangement links TRBV28 to TRBJ2-4, with TRBD2 identical over 7 bases. J was trimmed by 0 bases and V by 5 bases; bases with no gene match: 1. The germline CDR1 and CDR2 sequences are MDHEN and SYDVKM. The CDR3 sequence is 14 residues long. CDR3 protein: CASSGGEAKNIQYF. The CDR3 DNA sequence: TGTGCCAGCAGTGGGGGGGAAGCCAAAAACATTCAGTACTTC.

This clonotype was seen at least ten times. The V and J genes are TRBV28 and TRBJ1-1; 10 bases match TRBD1. CDR1 MDHEN and CDR2 SYDVKM come from the germline V gene. V lost 1 base, J lost 5 bases, and 4 bases stayed unmatched. This CDR3 region has 15 residues. CDR3 coding DNA: TGTGCCAGCAGTTTATACGGGACAGGGGAGACTGAAGCTTTCTTT. This gives the protein CASSLYGTGETEAFF.

V usage is TRBV15 and J usage is TRBJ1-5; D not resolved. The germline CDR1 and CDR2 sequences are LNHNV and YYDKDF (reference sequence). The CDR3 is made up of 13 amino acids. Trimming removed 0 bases at V and 7 bases at J, with 7 bases between. DNA of the CDR3: TGTGCCACCAGCAGAGATCCCGGGCAGCCCCAGCATTTT. It codes for CATSRDPGQPQHF.

The sample holds many counts of this clonotype. This chain uses TRBV27 with TRBJ1-1; tentatively, D is TRBD1 (5 bases). The CDR3 sequence is 13 residues long. Per the germline V gene, CDR1 is MNHEY and CDR2 is SMNVEV (reference sequence). The V end was cut by 5 bases, the J end by 2 bases, with 9 bases between. DNA for the CDR3: TGTGCCAGCAGTCAACAGGCTAACACTGAAGCTTTCTTT. Translating it yields CASSQQANTEAFF.